This T cell receptor (beta chain) originates from a study of control samples from healthy donors and cancer patients. The CDR3 covers 16 residues. Trimming stripped 4 bases from V and 8 bases from J, with 21 bases between. Germline-derived CDR1 and CDR2 are MNHEY and SVGEGT. Clones were sequenced by immunoSEQ multiplex PCR, and TCRdb holds only the in-frame ones, with some missing. The sample contains some 97,000 clones, 87% of which appear only once. The gene calls are TRBV6-2 or TRBV6-3 and TRBJ2-1, with a tentative D call TRBD2 (6 bases). Sequencing was carried out using blood. This clonotype originated in a woman in her 50s in good health. CDR3 residues: CASSFPLGGDMDEQFF. The CDR3 DNA follows: TGTGCCAGCAGTTTCCCCCTCGGGGGAGATATGGATGAGCAGTTCTTC.